Following are 18 T cell receptor beta chains from one sample sequenced in a study of blood T cell repertoires in COVID-19. Clones were sequenced by immunoSEQ multiplex PCR, and TCRdb holds only the in-frame ones, with some missing. In the table there are about 170,000 clones, approximately 90% of which are singletons. Sequencing was done on a sample of peripheral blood. These receptors were collected from a man aged 18 to 29 with active or convalescent COVID-19.

This clone was counted once. This chain joins TRBV24-1 and TRBJ2-7; 7 positions match TRBD1. From germline, CDR1 is KGHDR and CDR2 SFDVKD. The CDR3 runs 14 residues. J was trimmed by 2 bases and V by 4 bases; bases with no gene match: 4. The CDR3 region is CATSERTGTYEQYF. CDR3 DNA: TGTGCCACCAGTGAAAGGACAGGCACCTACGAGCAGTACTTC.

This chain links TRBV27 with TRBJ1-5; weak D call: TRBD1 (5 bases). Germline V gene data show CDR1 as MNHEY and CDR2 as SMNVEV (reference sequence). Trimming shortened V by 3 bases and J by 4 bases, and 10 bases separated the two germline ends. The CDR3 sequence is 14 residues long. CDR3 nucleotide sequence: TGTGCCAGCAGTTTTGACGGGGGAAATCAGCCCCAGCATTTT. Its protein product is CASSFDGGNQPQHF.

The chain links TRBV12-3 or TRBV12-4 to TRBJ1-1; no clear D. V was cut by 4 bases and J by 3 bases, with 9 bases left in between. There are 13 residues in the CDR3. The CDR3 sequence is CASSSLSHTEAFF. The CDR3 nucleotides read TGTGCCAGCAGTTCCCTGTCCCACACTGAAGCTTTCTTT.

V usage is TRBV3-1 (or the pseudogene TRBV3-2) and J usage is TRBJ2-2; TRBD2 is a possible D gene (5 bases). There are 16 residues in the CDR3. The V end lost 3 bases, the J end lost 6 bases, and 17 bases lay between the germline ends. In germline, CDR1 is LGHDT, CDR2 YNNKEL (reference sequence). Here the CDR3 reads CASSHPAMRGSGELFF. As DNA, the CDR3 is TGTGCCAGCAGCCACCCTGCTATGCGCGGGTCCGGGGAGCTGTTTTTT.

The chain combines TRBV6-5 with TRBJ1-1; weak D call: TRBD1 (5 bases). V was trimmed by 6 bases and J by 0 bases, leaving 14 bases between them. Germline CDR1 MNHEY, CDR2 SVGAGI. This CDR3 is built from 15 residues. CDR3 protein: CASRETDTMNTEAFF. Here the CDR3 DNA reads TGTGCCAGCAGGGAGACAGACACCATGAACACTGAAGCTTTCTTT.

The gene calls are TRBV6-2 or TRBV6-3 and TRBJ2-7; 9 bases are shared with TRBD2. The V segment lost 6 bases and the J segment 7 bases; nucleotides outside the gene matches: 10. This CDR3 has 14 amino acids. From germline, CDR1 is MNHEY and CDR2 SVGEGT. The CDR3 reads CASSLSGRSEEQYF. The CDR3 DNA sequence: TGTGCCAGCAGCCTTAGCGGGAGATCGGAAGAGCAGTACTTC.

The CDR3 protein is CASSSRTSGSSYEQYF. The CDR3, as DNA: TGTGCCAGCAGCTCGCGGACTAGCGGGAGCTCCTACGAGCAGTACTTC. J is TRBJ2-7 and V is TRBV11-3, with 13 bases lining up with TRBD2. The CDR3 is made up of 16 amino acids. V shed 4 bases, J shed 0 bases, and the junction held 3 bases outside the gene matches. Germline CDR1 and CDR2: SGHNT and YENEEA.

The J gene is TRBJ1-5, the V gene TRBV18; 9 positions agree with TRBD1. Germline V gene sequence: CDR1 KGHSH, CDR2 LQKENI. The trim removed 0 bases at V and 4 bases at J, leaving 4 bases unmatched. The CDR3 length is 16 residues. The CDR3 nucleotides read TGTGCCAGCTCACCACCGGGACAGGGTCAGAATCAGCCCCAGCATTTT. Protein sequence: CASSPPGQGQNQPQHF.

This clone was seen just once. CDR3: CASSTTEVRYTEAFF. CDR3 coding DNA: TGTGCCAGTAGTACGACCGAGGTTCGGTACACTGAAGCTTTCTTT. The chain links TRBV19 to TRBJ1-1; D is uncertain. Germline V gene lookup returns CDR1 LNHDA and CDR2 SQIVND (reference sequence). The CDR3 consists of 15 residues. V shed 4 bases and J shed 3 bases, with 15 bases lying between them.

This clone came up many times. This chain joins TRBV2 and TRBJ1-1; 7 positions match TRBD1. Looked up from germline, CDR1 is SNHLY and CDR2 is FYNNEI. The CDR3 totals 14 residues. Germline trimming cut 8 bases from V and 3 bases from J; bases unmatched to any gene: 9. The CDR3 region is CASWGQGGDTEAFF. DNA of the CDR3: TGTGCCAGCTGGGGTCAGGGGGGTGACACTGAAGCTTTCTTT.

This clone was recorded only once. V usage is TRBV12-3 or TRBV12-4 and J usage is TRBJ1-1, with D perhaps TRBD1 (6 bases). CDR3 size: 12 residues. V was trimmed by 6 bases and J by 11 bases, leaving 16 bases between them. The CDR3 protein is CASSLYTGLAFF. The CDR3 DNA reads TGTGCCAGCAGCCTCTACACAGGGTTGGCTTTCTTT.

The chain recombines TRBV27 with TRBJ2-2; 8 bases map to TRBD1. CDR1 MNHEY and CDR2 SMNVEV come from the germline V gene (reference sequence). With V trimmed by 3 bases and J by 9 bases, 6 bases remained unmatched. This CDR3 contains 14 residues. The CDR3 here is CASSFQGALRELFF. The CDR3 DNA is TGTGCCAGCAGTTTCCAGGGGGCTCTCAGGGAGCTGTTTTTT.

This clone showed up just a few times. J is TRBJ1-5 and V is TRBV7-8; 7 bases match TRBD1. Germline V gene sequence: CDR1 SGHVS, CDR2 FQNEAQ. This CDR3 contains 15 residues. The V segment lost 5 bases and the J segment 0 bases; nucleotides outside the gene matches: 4. The CDR3, as DNA: TGTGCCAGCAGCCCCTGGGACAGTAGCAATCAGCCCCAGCATTTT. Its protein is CASSPWDSSNQPQHF.

The rearrangement uses TRBV4-3 and TRBJ2-6, with D unresolved. From germline, CDR1 is LGHNA and CDR2 YSLEER. The V and J ends lost 4 bases and 4 bases respectively, with 5 bases between them. The CDR3 is 13 amino acids. The CDR3 nucleotides read TGCGCCAGCAGCCCCCGGGGGGCCAACGTCCTGACTTTC. Translated: CASSPRGANVLTF.

This clone was counted a few times. This CDR3 is CASSSRTGGLSPLHF. The CDR3 DNA follows: TGTGCCAGCAGCTCAAGGACAGGGGGTCTCTCACCCCTCCACTTT. V is TRBV7-2 and J is TRBJ1-6; 10 bases are a match to TRBD1. V lost 4 bases, J lost 10 bases, and 7 bases stayed unmatched. Germline CDR1 SGHTA, CDR2 FQGNSA. The CDR3 loop spans 15 amino acids.

V is TRBV11-3 and J is TRBJ1-5; perhaps TRBD1 as D (5 bases). The germline V and J ends were trimmed by 1 base and 4 bases, with 11 bases remaining between them. Germline V lookup: CDR1 SGHNT, CDR2 YENEEA. CDR3 length: 15 amino acids. The DNA for the CDR3 is TGTGCCAGCAGCTTAGGGGGTCCAGGGAATCAGCCCCAGCATTTT. Amino acid sequence: CASSLGGPGNQPQHF.

The chain couples TRBV28 to TRBJ1-5; D is uncertain. Trimming removed 5 bases from V and 8 bases from J, with 10 bases in between. Germline CDR1 MDHEN, CDR2 SYDVKM. CDR3 size: 12 residues. The CDR3 region has the DNA TGTGCCAGCAGTCCCCCCGAGGAGCCCCAGCATTTT. Protein: CASSPPEEPQHF.

The chain employs TRBV18 and TRBJ2-2; weak D call: TRBD1 (6 bases). CDR3 size: 16 residues. Trimming left V 4 bases short and J 2 bases short, with 14 bases between. Germline V lookup: CDR1 KGHSH, CDR2 LQKENI. The CDR3 sequence is CASSLLPGHNTGELFF. The CDR3 DNA follows: TGTGCCAGCTCACTATTACCGGGACACAACACCGGGGAGCTGTTTTTT.